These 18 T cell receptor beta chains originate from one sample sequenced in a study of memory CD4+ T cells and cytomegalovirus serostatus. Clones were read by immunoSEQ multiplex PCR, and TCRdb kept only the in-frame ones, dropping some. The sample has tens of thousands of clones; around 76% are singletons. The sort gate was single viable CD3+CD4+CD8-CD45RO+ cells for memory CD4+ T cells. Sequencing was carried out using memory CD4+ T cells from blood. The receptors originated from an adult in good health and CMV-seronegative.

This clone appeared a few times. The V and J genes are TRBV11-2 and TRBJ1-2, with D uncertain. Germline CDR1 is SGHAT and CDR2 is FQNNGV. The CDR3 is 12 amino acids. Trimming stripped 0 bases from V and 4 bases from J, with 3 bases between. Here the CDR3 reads CASSLDAYGYTF. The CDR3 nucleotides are TGTGCCAGCAGCTTAGATGCCTATGGCTACACCTTC.

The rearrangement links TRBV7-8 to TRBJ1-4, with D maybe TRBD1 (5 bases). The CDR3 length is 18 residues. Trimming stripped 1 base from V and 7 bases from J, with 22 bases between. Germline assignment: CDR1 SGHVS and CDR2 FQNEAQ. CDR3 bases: TGTGCCAGCAGCTTAGTTTCGCGGCTAAGGACGGGGGGTGAAAAACTGTTTTTT. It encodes CASSLVSRLRTGGEKLFF.

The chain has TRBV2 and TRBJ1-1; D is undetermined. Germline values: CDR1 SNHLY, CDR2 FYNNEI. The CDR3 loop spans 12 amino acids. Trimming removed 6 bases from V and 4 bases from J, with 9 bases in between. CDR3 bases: TGTGCCAGCAGCACAGCGAGCACTGAAGCTTTCTTT. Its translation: CASSTASTEAFF.

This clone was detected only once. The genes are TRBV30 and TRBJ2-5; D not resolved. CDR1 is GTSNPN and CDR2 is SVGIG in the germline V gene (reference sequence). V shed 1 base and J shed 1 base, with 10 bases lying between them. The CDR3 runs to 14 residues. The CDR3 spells CAWSDAQIQETQYF. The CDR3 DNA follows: TGTGCCTGGAGTGATGCACAGATCCAAGAGACCCAGTACTTC.

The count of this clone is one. The CDR3 loop reads CASGGRDFYEHEQFF. The DNA of the CDR3 is TGTGCCAGCGGAGGGCGGGACTTCTACGAGCATGAGCAGTTCTTC. The rearrangement uses TRBV6-1 and TRBJ2-1; tentative D call: TRBD2 (6 bases). This CDR3 has 15 residues. Deletions cut 8 bases from V and 8 bases from J, with 22 bases between. Germline V CDR1 and CDR2: MNHNS, SASEGT.

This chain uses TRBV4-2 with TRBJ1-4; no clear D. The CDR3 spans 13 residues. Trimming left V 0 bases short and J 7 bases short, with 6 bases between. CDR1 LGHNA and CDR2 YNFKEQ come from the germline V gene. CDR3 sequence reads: CASSQEVAEKLFF. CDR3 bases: TGTGCCAGCAGCCAAGAGGTTGCTGAAAAACTGTTTTTT.

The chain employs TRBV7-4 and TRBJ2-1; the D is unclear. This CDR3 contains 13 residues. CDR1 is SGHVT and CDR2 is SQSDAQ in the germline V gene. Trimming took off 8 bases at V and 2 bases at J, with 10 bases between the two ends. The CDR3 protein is CASPTPAYNEQFF. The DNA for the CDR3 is TGTGCCAGCCCGACACCCGCCTACAATGAGCAGTTCTTC.

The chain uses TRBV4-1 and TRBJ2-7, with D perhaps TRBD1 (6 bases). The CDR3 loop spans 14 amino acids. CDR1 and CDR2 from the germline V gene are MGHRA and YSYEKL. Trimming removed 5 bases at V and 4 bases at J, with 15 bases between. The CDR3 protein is CASSLPDRFYEQYF. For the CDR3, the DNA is TGCGCCAGCAGCTTACCGGACAGATTTTACGAGCAGTACTTC.

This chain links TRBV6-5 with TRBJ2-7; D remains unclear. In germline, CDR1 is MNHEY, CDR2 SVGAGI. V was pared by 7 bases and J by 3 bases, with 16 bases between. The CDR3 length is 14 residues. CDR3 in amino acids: CASKSEVQNYEQYF. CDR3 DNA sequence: TGTGCCAGCAAATCTGAGGTCCAAAACTACGAGCAGTACTTC.

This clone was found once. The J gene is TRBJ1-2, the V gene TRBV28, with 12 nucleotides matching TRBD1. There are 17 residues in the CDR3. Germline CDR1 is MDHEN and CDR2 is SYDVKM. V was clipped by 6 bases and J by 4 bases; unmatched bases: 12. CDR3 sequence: CASRADSGTGGGYGYTF. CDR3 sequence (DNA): TGTGCCAGCAGGGCCGATTCCGGGACAGGGGGCGGCTATGGCTACACCTTC.

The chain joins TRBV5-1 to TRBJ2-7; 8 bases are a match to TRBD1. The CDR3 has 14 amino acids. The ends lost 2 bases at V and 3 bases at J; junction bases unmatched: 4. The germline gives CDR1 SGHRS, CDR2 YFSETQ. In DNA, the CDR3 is TGCGCCAGCAGCTTCAGGACAGGGAACTACGAGCAGTACTTC. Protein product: CASSFRTGNYEQYF.

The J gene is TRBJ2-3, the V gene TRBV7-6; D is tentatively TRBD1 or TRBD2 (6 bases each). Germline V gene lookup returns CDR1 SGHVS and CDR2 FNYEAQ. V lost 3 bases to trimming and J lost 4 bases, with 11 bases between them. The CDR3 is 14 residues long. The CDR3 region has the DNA TGTGCCAGCAGCTTTACAGGGAGGCCAGATACGCAGTATTTT. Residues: CASSFTGRPDTQYF.

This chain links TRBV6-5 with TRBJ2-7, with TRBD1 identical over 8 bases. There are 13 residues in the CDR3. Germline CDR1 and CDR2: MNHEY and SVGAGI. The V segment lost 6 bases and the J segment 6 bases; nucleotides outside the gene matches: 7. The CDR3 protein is CASRDRVFSEQYF. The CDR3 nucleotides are TGTGCCAGCAGGGACAGGGTTTTTTCCGAGCAGTACTTC.

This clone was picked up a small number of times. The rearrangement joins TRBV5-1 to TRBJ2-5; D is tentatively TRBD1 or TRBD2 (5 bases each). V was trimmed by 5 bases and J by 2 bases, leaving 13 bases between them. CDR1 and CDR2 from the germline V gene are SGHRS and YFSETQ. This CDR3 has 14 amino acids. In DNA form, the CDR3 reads TGCGCCAGCAGTCGGGGACGGGGACAAGAGACCCAGTACTTC. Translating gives CASSRGRGQETQYF.

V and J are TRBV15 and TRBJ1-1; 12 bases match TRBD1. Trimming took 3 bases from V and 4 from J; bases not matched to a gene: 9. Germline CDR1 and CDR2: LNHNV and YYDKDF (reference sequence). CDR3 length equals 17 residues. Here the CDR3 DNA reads TGTGCCACCAGCAGGGGAGTCCGGGACAGGGGGCTCACTGAAGCTTTCTTT. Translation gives CATSRGVRDRGLTEAFF.

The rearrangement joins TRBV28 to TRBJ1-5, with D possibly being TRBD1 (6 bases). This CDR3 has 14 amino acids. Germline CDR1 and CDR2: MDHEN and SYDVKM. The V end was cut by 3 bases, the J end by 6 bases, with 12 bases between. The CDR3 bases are TGTGCCAGCAGTTTTTTCGGGGGCACTCAGCCCCAGCATTTT. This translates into CASSFFGGTQPQHF.

CDR3: CASSFTTGLHGEQYF. The CDR3, as DNA: TGTGCCAGCAGTTTTACGACAGGGCTCCATGGGGAGCAGTACTTC. The chain recombines TRBV27 with TRBJ2-7; 7 bases fit TRBD1. The CDR3 sequence is 15 residues long. The V segment lost 3 bases and the J segment 7 bases; nucleotides outside the gene matches: 12. Germline V CDR1 and CDR2: MNHEY, SMNVEV (reference sequence).

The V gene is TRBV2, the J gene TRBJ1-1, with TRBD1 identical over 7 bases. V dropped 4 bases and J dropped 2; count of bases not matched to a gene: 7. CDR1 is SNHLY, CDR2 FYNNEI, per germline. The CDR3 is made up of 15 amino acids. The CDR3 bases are TGTGCCAGCAGTGTCCGGGACAGCTTCAACACTGAAGCTTTCTTT. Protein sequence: CASSVRDSFNTEAFF.